These 7 T cell receptor beta chains came from one sample sequenced in a study of shared clonotypes between healthy human individuals. The data were produced by immunoSEQ multiplex PCR, yet TCRdb's version contains in-frame clones alone and is incomplete. The table records around 600,000 clones, 85% to 95% of them present only once. Naive CD8 cells were CD45RO-negative, positively selected for CCR7, excluding terminally differentiated effector memory CD45RA+ cells. Material for sequencing was naive CD8+ T cells sorted from blood. The receptors stem from a woman under 40 in good health.

The V and J genes are TRBV19 and TRBJ2-7; D assignment may be TRBD1 or TRBD2 (5 bases each). Germline loops: CDR1 LNHDA, CDR2 SQIVND (reference sequence). Trimming shortened V by 6 bases and J by 0 bases, and 15 bases separated the two germline ends. The CDR3 covers 15 residues. The CDR3 protein is CASRTRDDSSYEQYF. For the CDR3, the DNA is TGTGCCAGTAGGACCCGGGACGACAGCTCCTACGAGCAGTACTTC.

V is TRBV23-1 and J is TRBJ1-5; tentative D call: TRBD1 (5 bases). TRBV23-1 is noted as an ORF with a role that remains uncertain. The CDR3 extends over 17 amino acids. V shed 0 bases and J shed 7 bases, with 19 bases lying between them. The CDR3 is CASSQSGDRNGSQPQHF. The DNA of the CDR3 is TGCGCCAGCAGTCAATCGGGAGACAGAAACGGGTCCCAGCCCCAGCATTTT.

The chain couples TRBV28 to TRBJ2-7; perhaps TRBD2 as D (5 bases). Between the trimmed V and J ends, which lost 7 bases and 0 bases, there was a span of 19 bases. CDR1 MDHEN and CDR2 SYDVKM come from the germline V gene. The CDR3 length is 16 residues. The DNA of the CDR3 is TGTGCCAGCACCTACCCCGGGATTGGGAGCTCCTACGAGCAGTACTTC. Encoded protein: CASTYPGIGSSYEQYF.

The CDR3 region has the DNA TGTGCCAGCAGCTTGGGGGGACAGGGAACTTTATTCTACGAGCAGTACTTC. Its translation is CASSLGGQGTLFYEQYF. This chain uses TRBV5-6 with TRBJ2-7; 9 nucleotides match TRBD1. Looked up from germline, CDR1 is SGHDT and CDR2 is YYEEEE. The CDR3 spans 17 residues. V dropped 0 bases and J dropped 3; count of bases not matched to a gene: 10.

Written as DNA, the CDR3 is TGTGCCAGCAGGTCCGGGACAGGACCAACCTATGGCTACACCTTC. Translated, it gives CASRSGTGPTYGYTF. The rearrangement uses TRBV11-2 and TRBJ1-2; 8 bases match TRBD1. V lost 6 bases to trimming and J lost 4 bases; unmatched junction nucleotides: 10. Germline loops: CDR1 SGHAT, CDR2 FQNNGV. The CDR3 sequence is 15 residues long.

The chain couples TRBV27 to TRBJ2-7; the D is unclear. Germline V gene lookup returns CDR1 MNHEY and CDR2 SMNVEV (reference sequence). The CDR3 covers 15 residues. The V end lost 1 base, the J end lost 3 bases, and 13 bases lay between the germline ends. CDR3 DNA sequence: TGTGCCAGCAGTTTATTGCGCTCGAAGGGCTACGAGCAGTACTTC. Residues: CASSLLRSKGYEQYF.

The CDR3 DNA follows: TGTGCCAGTGGGGACAGTCGAGCTGGGGCCAACGTCCTGACTTTC. Translated: CASGDSRAGANVLTF. The chain joins TRBV6-6 to TRBJ2-6, with 7 bases aligning to TRBD1. Germline CDR1 MNHNY, CDR2 SVGAGI (reference sequence). The CDR3 length is 15 residues. Unmatched junction bases numbered 7, after V lost 9 bases and J lost 2 bases.